This T cell receptor (beta chain) was recorded in a study of tumor-infiltrating lymphocytes in primary liver carcinoma (TCRdb year 2017). Context from the whole study: Between late 2015 and March 2016, roughly five patients in China with histopathologically diagnosed primary liver carcinoma had surgical resection. The five patients, three men and two women aged 30 to 69 years, had hepatocellular carcinoma (four) or combined HCC and intrahepatic cholangiocarcinoma (one). Tumors of the five patients were stage T1-T3 N0M0 with maximum diameters of about 4.2 to 11 cm. Each sample produced about 3.5 to 8 million productive TCRbeta reads, and read depth showed no significant difference between tissue types. Across five regions of each liver tumor, along with adjacent normal tissue and blood, the study brought together TCRbeta repertoire sequencing, expression microarrays and whole-exome sequencing. A total of 35 specimens from 5 patients underwent TCRbeta repertoire sequencing, comprising about 25 tumor regions, 5 adjacent noncancerous liver tissues and 5 peripheral blood samples. Repertoires from technical replicates were highly reproducible, with mean shared-clone rates roughly 0.87 and correlation coefficients above 0.95.

Comment on this clonotype: Its target antigen remains unknown. No qualities accompany the bases; no much larger clone lies one base away.

Points the paper makes about the study in general: Pairs of tumor regions showed greater repertoire overlap (mean about 35%) than tumor-adjacent pairs (roughly 17%) or tumor-blood pairs (about 14%), which is consistent with antigen-driven expansion. Because the samples were bulk and unsorted, CD4+ and CD8+ T cell repertoires could not be compared. A significantly larger repertoire fraction was made up by the top 250 clones in tumors than in blood (p = 0.039). The study included only a few patients, and the authors note findings should be validated in a larger study. Only the TCR beta chain was sequenced, which likely underestimates true repertoire diversity because unpaired alpha chains were not captured.

TCRbeta-specific cDNA was reverse-transcribed from 500 ng total RNA using a constant-region primer and ProtoScript II reverse transcriptase. Three nested multiplex PCR rounds, following a slightly modified ARM-PCR procedure, were used to build the TCRbeta libraries. Each of the first two PCR rounds ran for roughly 9 cycles using multiplex TRBV1-TRBV30 forward primers together with a Cbeta reverse primer. Sample barcodes and Illumina adapters were added in a final 25-cycle PCR using Deep VentR polymerase. Before sequencing, amplicons of 200-500 bp were purified from gel using a QIAquick gel extraction kit. An Illumina HiSeq 2500 was used to sequence the TCRbeta amplicons, generating 250-bp paired-end reads. The paper's processing steps were these. Quality trimming of reads was performed with Trimmomatic v0.33, and paired reads were merged with FLASH v1.2.11 so that full CDR3 sequences could be recovered. V, D and J germline segments were assigned to the rearranged TCRbeta sequences using MiGEC v1.2.1b. VDJtools v1.0.0 computed clonotype statistics and Shannon-Wiener diversity indices. Except for diversity analysis, only the 250 most abundant clonotypes of each sample were used in subsequent analyses to reduce sampling bias. The raw public reads went through TCRdb reprocessing: fastp at Q25, MiXCR clone calling, in-frame beta chains kept. A single entry per CDR3 protein holds the most common genes and DNA from its merged rows. The V and J calls and clone size are TCRdb's, not the authors'. The sample profile shows 190,000 or so distinct CDR3 sequences; approximately 65% of them were found once. The top ten hold roughly 6.8% of the sample.

Including cysteine and phenylalanine, the CDR3 has 16 amino acids. The sequence is cut down to CDR3 DNA, 48 bases in frame from base 1. Looking up the germline V gene yields CDR1 MDHEN and CDR2 SYDVKM. V was cut back by 4 bases and J by 0 bases, leaving a gap of 13 bases between them. Blood RNA was extracted from unsorted whole blood with TRIzol reagent; germline DNA came from the DNeasy Blood & Tissue kit. At the time of sampling, the patients were treatment-naive and had chronic HBV infection. Around 4 milliliters of peripheral blood were collected into K2EDTA tubes before surgery. The rearranged chain carries TRBV28 and TRBJ1-5; the D gene cannot be named for sure. Sequences were obtained from peripheral blood. This clonotype was obtained from an older woman with primary liver carcinoma and hepatitis B virus infection. The DNA sequence is TGTGCCAGCAGTTCCGACAAGGAGGATAGCAATCAGCCCCAGCATTTT. This is translated as CASSSDKEDSNQPQHF.